This T cell receptor (beta chain) was obtained from a study of blood T cell repertoires in COVID-19. At the level of the study: The cDNA or gDNA used as material had been derived from T cells, B-cell-depleted T cells, or PBMCs.

Study processing details: Cell counts per sample came from amplifying reference gene primers. Data came from immunoSEQ multiplex PCR; TCRdb stores just in-frame clones and leaves some out. The V and J calls and clone size were taken over from that table, and D and trimming were inferred from the DNA. Among some 170,000 clones listed, about three quarters were seen once. This CDR3 spans 16 amino acids. Per germline, CDR1 LNHDA and CDR2 SQIVND (reference sequence). Trimming stripped 5 bases from V and 9 bases from J, with 23 bases between. Sequenced material: peripheral blood. The chain links TRBV19 to TRBJ1-5, with D possibly matching TRBD1 (6 bases). This clonotype was obtained from a woman in her 70s with acute or convalescent COVID-19. The CDR3 loop is CASSQRGSRLFWPQHF. For the CDR3, the DNA is TGTGCCAGTAGTCAGAGGGGGTCCCGGCTTTTTTGGCCCCAGCATTTT.